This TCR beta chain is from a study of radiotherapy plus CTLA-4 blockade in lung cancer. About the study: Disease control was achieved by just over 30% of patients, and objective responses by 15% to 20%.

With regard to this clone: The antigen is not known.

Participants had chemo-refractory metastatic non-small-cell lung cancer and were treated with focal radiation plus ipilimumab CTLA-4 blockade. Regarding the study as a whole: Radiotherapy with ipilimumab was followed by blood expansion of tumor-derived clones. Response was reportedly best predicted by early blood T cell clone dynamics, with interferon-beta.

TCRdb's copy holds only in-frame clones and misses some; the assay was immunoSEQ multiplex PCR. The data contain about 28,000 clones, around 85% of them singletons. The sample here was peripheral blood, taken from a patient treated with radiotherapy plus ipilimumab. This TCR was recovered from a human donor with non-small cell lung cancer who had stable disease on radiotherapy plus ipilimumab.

The CDR3 sequence: CASSSGRTYQETQYF. The CDR3 DNA reads as TGTGCCAGCAGCTCGGGACGGACGTACCAAGAGACCCAGTACTTC. The V and J genes are TRBV11-2 and TRBJ2-5; either TRBD1 or TRBD2 may supply D (5 bases each). V was clipped by 4 bases and J by 0 bases, with 12 bases between them. The germline CDR1 and CDR2 sequences are SGHAT and FQNNGV. There are 15 residues in the CDR3.